A selection of T cell receptor beta chains follows, all from one sample in a study of T cell clonotyping in hematopoietic cell transplantation. Sequencing was performed with immunoSEQ multiplex PCR; in TCRdb, only in-frame clones are kept and a portion is missing. Among 15,000 to 20,000 clones listed, roughly 84% were seen once. The material sequenced was PBMCs, taken 100 days after allogeneic stem cell transplant. The receptors shown here come from a male patient aged 55 to 69 who had an allogeneic stem cell transplant from a related donor, so the T cells may come from the graft donor. Some clones in this sample may be carry-over from other donors' samples. The CDR3 runs from the conserved cysteine through the conserved F or W. Fields, in order: V gene, D gene, clone size, J gene, CDR3 protein, CDR3 DNA. D genes are given only for firm matches. Size tells how often a clone was seen (once, few, many) or the class of an expanded clone, and some rows leave it out.

v_gene: TRBV28; d_gene: -; abundance: -; j_gene: TRBJ1-3; CDR3aa: CASSFLAGNTIYF; CDR3nt: TGTGCCAGCAGTTTCCTCGCCGGAAACACCATATATTTT
v_gene: TRBV11-3; d_gene: -; abundance: once; j_gene: TRBJ1-1; CDR3aa: CASSLAEGRAFF; CDR3nt: TGTGCCAGCAGCTTAGCGGAGGGCAGAGCTTTCTTT
v_gene: TRBV4-2; d_gene: -; abundance: -; j_gene: TRBJ2-2; CDR3aa: CASSQDRGTGELFF; CDR3nt: TGTGCCAGCAGCCAAGATAGGGGCACCGGGGAGCTGTTTTTT
v_gene: TRBV10-3; d_gene: TRBD2; abundance: once; j_gene: TRBJ2-2; CDR3aa: CAITTSGDTGELFF; CDR3nt: TGTGCCATCACTACTAGCGGGGACACCGGGGAGCTGTTTTTT
v_gene: TRBV19; d_gene: TRBD1; abundance: few; j_gene: TRBJ1-1; CDR3aa: CASSTGGREAFF; CDR3nt: TGTGCCAGTAGTACAGGGGGACGAGAAGCTTTCTTT
v_gene: TRBV4-1; d_gene: TRBD1; abundance: -; j_gene: TRBJ2-1; CDR3aa: CASSQRDRTTLNEQFF; CDR3nt: TGCGCCAGCAGCCAACGGGACAGAACTACTCTCAATGAGCAGTTCTTC
v_gene: TRBV4-2; d_gene: TRBD2; abundance: -; j_gene: TRBJ2-1; CDR3aa: CASSQAPGLARNEQFF; CDR3nt: TGTGCCAGCAGCCAAGCCCCGGGACTAGCTCGCAATGAGCAGTTCTTC
v_gene: TRBV4-1; d_gene: -; abundance: -; j_gene: TRBJ2-3; CDR3aa: CASSPRTVDPTDTQYF; CDR3nt: TGCGCCAGCAGCCCCCGGACCGTAGACCCCACAGATACGCAGTATTTT
v_gene: TRBV19; d_gene: TRBD1; abundance: -; j_gene: TRBJ1-6; CDR3aa: CASSQWTGNSPLHF; CDR3nt: TGTGCCAGTAGCCAATGGACAGGGAATTCACCCCTCCACTTT
v_gene: TRBV19; d_gene: -; abundance: -; j_gene: TRBJ1-2; CDR3aa: CASSIGGGNYGYTF; CDR3nt: TGTGCCAGTAGTATAGGAGGAGGCAACTATGGCTACACCTTC
v_gene: TRBV7-3; d_gene: -; abundance: few; j_gene: TRBJ2-1; CDR3aa: CASSLWGGGEQFF; CDR3nt: TGTGCCAGCAGCTTATGGGGCGGAGGTGAGCAGTTCTTC
v_gene: TRBV29-1; d_gene: -; abundance: -; j_gene: TRBJ2-5; CDR3aa: CSVGTETQYF; CDR3nt: TGCAGCGTTGGAACAGAGACCCAGTACTTC
v_gene: TRBV2; d_gene: TRBD1; abundance: -; j_gene: TRBJ2-5; CDR3aa: CASSGDSQETQYF; CDR3nt: TGTGCCAGCAGTGGGGACAGCCAAGAGACCCAGTACTTC
v_gene: TRBV28; d_gene: TRBD2; abundance: -; j_gene: TRBJ2-5; CDR3aa: CASSSTRAGGRRVQETQYF; CDR3nt: TGTGCCAGCAGTTCGACCCGGGCGGGGGGGCGCCGAGTACAAGAGACCCAGTACTTC
v_gene: TRBV2; d_gene: -; abundance: -; j_gene: TRBJ1-3; CDR3aa: CASDPGTSGSSGNTIYF; CDR3nt: TGTGCCAGCGATCCGGGGACTTCGGGCAGCTCTGGAAACACCATATATTTT
v_gene: TRBV20-1; d_gene: -; abundance: -; j_gene: TRBJ2-5; CDR3aa: CSFQGGETQYF; CDR3nt: TGCAGCTTCCAGGGGGGAGAGACCCAGTACTTC
v_gene: TRBV6-5; d_gene: TRBD1; abundance: -; j_gene: TRBJ2-7; CDR3aa: CACQKGAAYEQYF; CDR3nt: TGTGCCTGTCAAAAGGGGGCAGCCTACGAGCAGTACTTC
v_gene: TRBV5-1; d_gene: -; abundance: -; j_gene: TRBJ1-5; CDR3aa: CASSFDGSNQPQHF; CDR3nt: TGCGCCAGCAGCTTTGACGGGAGCAATCAGCCCCAGCATTTT
v_gene: TRBV10-3; d_gene: -; abundance: -; j_gene: TRBJ1-1; CDR3aa: CAISEIRNTEAFF; CDR3nt: TGTGCCATCAGTGAGATCCGGAACACTGAAGCTTTCTTT
v_gene: TRBV5-1; d_gene: -; abundance: -; j_gene: TRBJ2-7; CDR3aa: CASGNGDSYEQYF; CDR3nt: TGCGCCAGCGGTAACGGGGACTCCTACGAGCAGTACTTC
v_gene: TRBV28; d_gene: -; abundance: -; j_gene: TRBJ2-7; CDR3aa: CASSLIRRGTYEQYF; CDR3nt: TGTGCCAGCAGTCTTATTCGCCGGGGGACCTACGAGCAGTACTTC
v_gene: TRBV7-2; d_gene: -; abundance: -; j_gene: TRBJ1-1; CDR3aa: CASSYGGGASNTEAFF; CDR3nt: TGTGCCAGCAGCTACGGCGGGGGGGCATCGAACACTGAAGCTTTCTTT
v_gene: TRBV5-1; d_gene: -; abundance: -; j_gene: TRBJ2-7; CDR3aa: CASSLEPTYEQYF; CDR3nt: TGCGCCAGCAGCTTGGAACCAACCTACGAGCAGTACTTC
v_gene: TRBV7-9; d_gene: -; abundance: -; j_gene: TRBJ1-2; CDR3aa: CASSFDRRGLDYGYTF; CDR3nt: TGTGCCAGCAGCTTCGACAGGCGGGGACTCGACTATGGCTACACCTTC
v_gene: TRBV5-1; d_gene: -; abundance: few; j_gene: TRBJ2-7; CDR3aa: CASSPGWGEQYF; CDR3nt: TGCGCCAGTTCTCCGGGGTGGGGCGAGCAGTACTTC
v_gene: TRBV9; d_gene: TRBD2; abundance: -; j_gene: TRBJ2-1; CDR3aa: CASSANPGLAEGGEQFF; CDR3nt: TGTGCCAGCAGCGCCAACCCGGGACTAGCGGAGGGAGGTGAGCAGTTCTTC
v_gene: TRBV18; d_gene: TRBD1; abundance: -; j_gene: TRBJ1-6; CDR3aa: CASSQGDSDNSPLHF; CDR3nt: TGTGCCAGCTCACAAGGGGACAGCGATAATTCACCCCTCCACTTT
v_gene: TRBV2; d_gene: -; abundance: -; j_gene: TRBJ1-4; CDR3aa: CASSGEGGNEKLFF; CDR3nt: TGTGCCAGCAGTGGGGAGGGGGGTAATGAAAAACTGTTTTTT
v_gene: TRBV5-6; d_gene: TRBD2; abundance: -; j_gene: TRBJ2-1; CDR3aa: CASSLREAGGGNEQFF; CDR3nt: TGTGCCAGCAGCCTTCGAGAAGCGGGGGGAGGGAATGAGCAGTTCTTC
v_gene: TRBV5-1; d_gene: -; abundance: -; j_gene: TRBJ1-6; CDR3aa: CASSLDDQNSPLHF; CDR3nt: TGCGCCAGCAGTCTGGACGACCAAAATTCACCCCTCCACTTT
v_gene: TRBV7-9; d_gene: -; abundance: -; j_gene: TRBJ1-4; CDR3aa: CASSLEVVGKLFF; CDR3nt: TGTGCCAGCAGCTTAGAAGTTGTCGGAAAACTGTTTTTT
v_gene: TRBV7-2; d_gene: -; abundance: -; j_gene: TRBJ2-3; CDR3aa: CASSLISTDTQYF; CDR3nt: TGTGCCAGCAGCCTCATAAGCACAGATACGCAGTATTTT
v_gene: TRBV9; d_gene: -; abundance: -; j_gene: TRBJ1-1; CDR3aa: CASSARAVGTEAFF; CDR3nt: TGTGCCAGCAGCGCCCGGGCGGTGGGGACTGAAGCTTTCTTT
v_gene: TRBV7-9; d_gene: -; abundance: -; j_gene: TRBJ2-3; CDR3aa: CASSLEGLATDTQYF; CDR3nt: TGTGCCAGCAGCTTAGAAGGACTTGCCACAGATACGCAGTATTTT
v_gene: TRBV5-4; d_gene: -; abundance: once; j_gene: TRBJ1-1; CDR3aa: CASSLEQNTEAFF; CDR3nt: TGTGCCAGCAGCTTGGAACAGAACACTGAAGCTTTCTTT
v_gene: TRBV2; d_gene: -; abundance: once; j_gene: TRBJ2-3; CDR3aa: CASRYDTQYF; CDR3nt: TGTGCCAGCCGATATGATACGCAGTATTTT
v_gene: TRBV6-6; d_gene: -; abundance: -; j_gene: TRBJ2-3; CDR3aa: CATRGGTDTQYF; CDR3nt: TGTGCCACCCGCGGGGGCACAGATACGCAGTATTTT
v_gene: TRBV13; d_gene: TRBD1; abundance: -; j_gene: TRBJ1-1; CDR3aa: CASSFPQGGAFF; CDR3nt: TGTGCCAGCAGCTTCCCGCAGGGGGGAGCTTTCTTT
v_gene: TRBV4-3; d_gene: TRBD1; abundance: -; j_gene: TRBJ1-6; CDR3aa: CASSQGTGTDNSPLHF; CDR3nt: TGCGCCAGCAGCCAGGGTACCGGGACAGATAATTCACCCCTCCACTTT
v_gene: TRBV30; d_gene: -; abundance: -; j_gene: TRBJ2-2; CDR3aa: CAWRGGDTTGELFF; CDR3nt: TGTGCCTGGAGAGGAGGGGACACCACCGGGGAGCTGTTTTTT
v_gene: TRBV4-3; d_gene: -; abundance: -; j_gene: TRBJ1-2; CDR3aa: CASSQDGVGGGDGYTF; CDR3nt: TGCGCCAGCAGCCAAGATGGGGTGGGAGGAGGAGATGGCTACACCTTC
v_gene: TRBV9; d_gene: -; abundance: -; j_gene: TRBJ2-3; CDR3aa: CASSVGDLTDTQYF; CDR3nt: TGTGCCAGCAGCGTAGGAGACCTCACAGATACGCAGTATTTT
v_gene: TRBV30; d_gene: -; abundance: -; j_gene: TRBJ1-3; CDR3aa: CAWSRTPLSGNTIYF; CDR3nt: TGTGCCTGGAGCCGTACACCGCTCTCTGGAAACACCATATATTTT
v_gene: TRBV19; d_gene: TRBD1; abundance: -; j_gene: TRBJ1-2; CDR3aa: CASSQLTGGYGYTF; CDR3nt: TGTGCCAGTAGTCAACTGACAGGGGGCTATGGCTACACCTTC
v_gene: TRBV19; d_gene: -; abundance: -; j_gene: TRBJ1-3; CDR3aa: CASSRQGGTQINTIYF; CDR3nt: TGTGCCAGTAGTCGTCAAGGTGGGACGCAAATAAACACCATATATTTT
v_gene: TRBV4-3; d_gene: -; abundance: once; j_gene: TRBJ2-6; CDR3aa: CASSLLAGSSGANVLTF; CDR3nt: TGCGCCAGCAGCCTTCTCGCCGGGAGCTCTGGGGCCAACGTCCTGACTTTC
v_gene: TRBV10-3; d_gene: TRBD2; abundance: once; j_gene: TRBJ2-5; CDR3aa: CAISISGGLQETQYF; CDR3nt: TGTGCCATCAGTATTTCGGGGGGGCTCCAAGAGACCCAGTACTTC
v_gene: TRBV14; d_gene: -; abundance: few; j_gene: TRBJ1-1; CDR3aa: CASSQGTYTEAFF; CDR3nt: TGTGCCAGCAGCCAAGGTACCTACACTGAAGCTTTCTTT
v_gene: TRBV28; d_gene: -; abundance: -; j_gene: TRBJ1-2; CDR3aa: CATDFPTGPSRLYTF; CDR3nt: TGTGCCACCGATTTCCCGACAGGTCCTTCCCGCCTCTACACCTTC
v_gene: TRBV5-1; d_gene: -; abundance: -; j_gene: TRBJ1-1; CDR3aa: CASSLGESTFIEAFF; CDR3nt: TGCGCCAGCAGCCTCGGGGAGTCAACCTTTATTGAAGCTTTCTTT
v_gene: TRBV5-1; d_gene: -; abundance: once; j_gene: TRBJ1-4; CDR3aa: CASSLAGDSNEKLFF; CDR3nt: TGCGCCAGCAGCTTGGCCGGAGACTCAAATGAAAAACTGTTTTTT
v_gene: TRBV2; d_gene: -; abundance: -; j_gene: TRBJ2-2; CDR3aa: CASTRDTGTWELFF; CDR3nt: TGTGCCAGCACCCGGGACACTGGAACCTGGGAGCTGTTTTTT
v_gene: TRBV30; d_gene: -; abundance: once; j_gene: TRBJ2-3; CDR3aa: CAWDKRELTQYF; CDR3nt: TGTGCCTGGGACAAAAGGGAGCTAACGCAGTATTTT
v_gene: TRBV30; d_gene: -; abundance: -; j_gene: TRBJ2-5; CDR3aa: CAISRDFQETQYF; CDR3nt: TGTGCCATTTCAAGGGACTTCCAAGAGACCCAGTACTTC
v_gene: TRBV7-9; d_gene: TRBD1; abundance: -; j_gene: TRBJ1-6; CDR3aa: CASSPGGANSPLHF; CDR3nt: TGTGCCAGCAGCCCAGGGGGAGCGAATTCACCCCTCCACTTT
v_gene: TRBV28; d_gene: -; abundance: -; j_gene: TRBJ1-1; CDR3aa: CASSLPPVNTEAFF; CDR3nt: TGTGCCAGCAGTCTGCCTCCAGTGAACACTGAAGCTTTCTTT
v_gene: TRBV9; d_gene: -; abundance: -; j_gene: TRBJ2-3; CDR3aa: CASSVQGRIGDTQYF; CDR3nt: TGTGCCAGCAGCGTACAGGGGAGGATTGGGGATACGCAGTATTTT
v_gene: TRBV10-3; d_gene: -; abundance: -; j_gene: TRBJ1-2; CDR3aa: CAISDLDGNYGYTF; CDR3nt: TGTGCCATCAGTGACCTCGACGGAAACTATGGCTACACCTTC
v_gene: TRBV6-4; d_gene: TRBD1; abundance: -; j_gene: TRBJ1-1; CDR3aa: CASSRDRGNEAFF; CDR3nt: TGTGCCAGCAGTCGCGACAGGGGGAATGAAGCTTTCTTT